This is a list of T cell receptor beta chains from one sample in a study of T cell repertoires in cytomegalovirus infection. TCRdb fed the reads into MiXCR, producing one record per CDR3 protein. The sample contains nearly 650,000 distinct CDR3 sequences, 24% of which appear only once. Sequenced input: CD8+ T cells from PBMCs. The source of these receptors is a human donor in good health (CMV status not recorded). Some clones in this sample may be carry-over from other donors' samples. Both conserved end residues are part of each CDR3. D genes are given only for firm matches. A row's size may be missing; if present it is once, few, many or a size class.

CDR3 protein: CASSFLAGRTDTQYF
clone size: few
V gene: TRBV6-5
D gene: TRBD2

CDR3 protein: CASRPQASETEAFF
clone size: .
V gene: TRBV2
D gene: .

CDR3 protein: CASSSGQGISSTDTQYF
clone size: .
V gene: TRBV28
D gene: .

CDR3 protein: CASSFGGGNEQFF
clone size: many
V gene: TRBV19
D gene: .

CDR3 protein: CASSPDGGSYNEQFF
clone size: .
V gene: TRBV7-6
D gene: .

CDR3 protein: CASSRTGAEQYF
clone size: few
V gene: TRBV5-6
D gene: TRBD1

CDR3 protein: CASVGGTDKNEQFF
clone size: few
V gene: TRBV12-5
D gene: .

CDR3 protein: CASSLKSGYGYTF
clone size: many
V gene: TRBV7-9
D gene: .

CDR3 protein: CASSYGLAGDYNEQFF
clone size: many
V gene: TRBV6-5
D gene: TRBD2

CDR3 protein: CASQLGPRPDGYTF
clone size: once
V gene: TRBV28
D gene: .

CDR3 protein: CASSRAGTGFDYF
clone size: many
V gene: TRBV12-3/TRBV12-4
D gene: TRBD1

CDR3 protein: CATSQDSHGYTF
clone size: .
V gene: TRBV24-1
D gene: .

CDR3 protein: CASSAAGRSNSPLHF
clone size: .
V gene: TRBV6-8
D gene: .

CDR3 protein: CASSPAEGSDTGELFF
clone size: .
V gene: TRBV19
D gene: .

CDR3 protein: CASSSGTGDYGYTF
clone size: .
V gene: TRBV5-1
D gene: TRBD1

CDR3 protein: CASSREGSEPQHF
clone size: .
V gene: TRBV7-9
D gene: .

CDR3 protein: CATSDYRGYNEQFF
clone size: many
V gene: TRBV24-1
D gene: TRBD1

CDR3 protein: CASTLGGGPYNEQFF
clone size: many
V gene: TRBV12-3/TRBV12-4
D gene: TRBD2

CDR3 protein: CSARGAGDYGYTF
clone size: many
V gene: TRBV20-1
D gene: .

CDR3 protein: CASSLTVGSNQPQHF
clone size: few
V gene: TRBV6-5
D gene: .

CDR3 protein: CSASWDRGWGLAANEQFF
clone size: few
V gene: TRBV20-1
D gene: .

CDR3 protein: CASSSSGRDTGELFF
clone size: .
V gene: TRBV12-3/TRBV12-4
D gene: .

CDR3 protein: CASSTAAGPYNEQFF
clone size: .
V gene: TRBV19
D gene: .

CDR3 protein: CASSPRARVTDTQYF
clone size: .
V gene: TRBV4-2
D gene: .

CDR3 protein: CASRIPNGQGGEQYF
clone size: .
V gene: TRBV12-3/TRBV12-4
D gene: TRBD1

CDR3 protein: CASSPGVYSTDTQYF
clone size: .
V gene: TRBV2
D gene: .

CDR3 protein: CSVGQGLGMTEAFF
clone size: few
V gene: TRBV29-1
D gene: TRBD1

CDR3 protein: CSVEDRGGGRRPYTGELFF
clone size: .
V gene: TRBV29-1
D gene: TRBD2

CDR3 protein: CASSDWASSYNEQFF
clone size: few
V gene: TRBV6-4
D gene: .

CDR3 protein: CASSPWTSGTNEQFF
clone size: few
V gene: TRBV5-4
D gene: TRBD2

CDR3 protein: CASSQTGGYEQYF
clone size: .
V gene: TRBV7-9
D gene: .

CDR3 protein: CASSTRPAASYNEQFF
clone size: .
V gene: TRBV28
D gene: .

CDR3 protein: CASSLPGGEPVYGYTF
clone size: many
V gene: TRBV7-2
D gene: .

CDR3 protein: CASSQDSSGYYNEQFF
clone size: .
V gene: TRBV4-3
D gene: TRBD2

CDR3 protein: CASSTQRGVPYNEQFF
clone size: few
V gene: TRBV12-3/TRBV12-4
D gene: TRBD2

CDR3 protein: CASSSPHNNQPQHF
clone size: .
V gene: TRBV28
D gene: .

CDR3 protein: CASRVRGIQYF
clone size: .
V gene: TRBV28
D gene: .

CDR3 protein: CASRERGGEAFF
clone size: few
V gene: TRBV2
D gene: .

CDR3 protein: CASSYGTGSYEQFF
clone size: few
V gene: TRBV5-5
D gene: TRBD1

CDR3 protein: CASSKAPSRKEFF
clone size: .
V gene: TRBV19
D gene: .

CDR3 protein: CASSHQNGTSGGPSTDTQYF
clone size: few
V gene: TRBV2
D gene: TRBD2

CDR3 protein: CASSPGRVNSPLHF
clone size: .
V gene: TRBV7-6
D gene: .